The 2 T cell receptor beta chains reported below all come from one sample, sequenced in a study of T cells after somatic rescue of genetic block (dated by TCRdb to about 2020). The method was the immunoSEQ multiplex PCR assay. The table comes from immuneACCESS by way of TCRdb, which keeps in-frame sequences with V and J called. Part of the clones is missing from these tables; in studies checked, under half for an unresolved V gene and the rest for unknown reasons. A total of 9,500 to 15,000 clones appear in this sample, roughly 73% of them only once. The ten largest clones take up about 20% of the sample. Sequencing used peripheral blood mononuclear cells (PBMCs). Source of these receptors: a boy younger than 18.

This sequence joins TRBV25-1 and TRBJ2-5; D is perhaps TRBD2 (5 bases). Trimming left V 0 bases short and J 1 base short, with 9 bases between. CDR1 is MGHDK, CDR2 SYGVNS, per germline. The CDR3 is made up of 15 amino acids. The CDR3 bases are TGTGCCAGCAGTGAATACCTAGCAGTCCAAGAGACCCAGTACTTC. As protein: CASSEYLAVQETQYF.

This clone was picked up a small number of times. This rearrangement joins TRBV29-1 to TRBJ2-1; a weak D match, TRBD2 (5 bases). The CDR3 is 10 amino acids. Deletions cut 5 bases from V and 11 bases from J, with 10 bases between. The germline V gene has CDR1 SQVTM and CDR2 ANQGSEA. Here the CDR3 DNA reads TGCAGCGTTCGGACTGCAAAGCAGTTCTTC. Translated, it gives CSVRTAKQFF.